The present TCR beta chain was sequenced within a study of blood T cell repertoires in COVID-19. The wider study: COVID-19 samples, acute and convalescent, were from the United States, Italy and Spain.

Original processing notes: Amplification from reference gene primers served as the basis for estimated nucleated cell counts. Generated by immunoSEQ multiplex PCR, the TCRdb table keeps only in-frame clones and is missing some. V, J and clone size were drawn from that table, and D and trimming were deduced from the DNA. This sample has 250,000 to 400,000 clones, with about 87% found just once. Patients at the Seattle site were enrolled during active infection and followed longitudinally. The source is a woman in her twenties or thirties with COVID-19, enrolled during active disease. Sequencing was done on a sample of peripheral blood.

CDR3 amino acids: CASSPFVGRVEQYF. In DNA form, the CDR3 reads TGTGCCAGCAGCCCCTTTGTAGGCAGGGTCGAGCAGTACTTC. The gene calls are TRBV7-8 and TRBJ2-7; a weak D match, TRBD1 (5 bases). V was trimmed by 5 bases and J by 6 bases, leaving 17 bases between them. This CDR3 is 14 amino acids long. Germline CDR1 and CDR2: SGHVS and FQNEAQ.